What follows describes a single T cell receptor (beta chain). This CDR3 comprises 15 residues. J was trimmed by 7 bases and V by 3 bases; bases with no gene match: 8. CDR1 is SGHVS and CDR2 is FQNEAQ in the germline V gene. The data belong to a study of blood T cell repertoires in COVID-19. For the study at large: In each case, the material was cDNA or gDNA derived from T cells, B-cell-depleted T cells, or PBMCs.

Under the authors' procedure: Amplification of reference gene primers provided the estimated nucleated cell counts. Data came from immunoSEQ multiplex PCR; TCRdb stores just in-frame clones and leaves some out. Clone size and V and J calls were adopted from that table, with D and trimming inferred from the DNA. The data contain some 300,000 clones, around 86% of them singletons. The source is a man in his sixties or seventies with acute or convalescent COVID-19. Sequenced material: peripheral blood. The chain recombines TRBV7-8 with TRBJ2-1, with 8 bases that match TRBD2. The CDR3 loop is CASSLSLAGGNEQFF. CDR3 sequence (DNA): TGTGCCAGCAGCTTGAGTTTGGCGGGAGGTAATGAGCAGTTCTTC. The full variable domain, in which reference TRBV7-8 and TRBJ2-1 provide the parts outside the CDR3, is GAGVSQSPRYKVAKRGQDVALRCDPISGHVSLFWYQQALGQGPEFLTYFQNEAQLDKSGLPSDRFFAERPEGSVSTLKIQRTQQEDSAVYLCASSLSLAGGNEQFFGPGTRLTVL.